This T cell receptor (beta chain) appears in the sequencing data of a study of Ad26.COV2.S vaccination and SARS-CoV-2 variants. Study details: The trial was COV1001 and the donor's arm was Ad26.COV2.S.

Turning to this clone: Antigen specificity is unknown.

General study points: After vaccination, reports described spike-specific CD8+ and CD4+ T cell responses as showing substantial breadth. Measures of TCR breadth and depth may have fallen short of total T cell responses.

Treatment meaning: 15 to 20 received Ad26.COV2.S at low or high dose, single or two shots; about 5 received placebo; per-sample allocation not given. Samples analyzed were those drawn on day 63 after the first vaccine or placebo injection. An Ad26 vector expressing Wuhan-strain SARS-CoV-2 spike constituted the vaccine. Data came from immunoSEQ multiplex PCR; TCRdb stores just in-frame clones and leaves some out. Here the sample spans about 460,000 clones, 70% to 90% being singletons. The sample here was peripheral blood, taken in a trial of Ad26.COV2.S vaccine versus placebo. This TCR was recovered from a person aged 18-60 years who received the Ad26.COV2.S COVID-19 vaccine or a placebo.

This CDR3 is CASKRGVRTDTQYF. The CDR3 coding sequence is TGTGCCAGCAAGCGGGGGGTGCGGACAGATACGCAGTATTTT. The V call is TRBV19, the J call TRBJ2-3; 9 bases agree with TRBD2. After removal of 9 bases from V and 3 bases from J, the junction contained 7 bases not matched to a gene. The CDR3 runs to 14 residues. The germline gives CDR1 LNHDA, CDR2 SQIVND (reference sequence).